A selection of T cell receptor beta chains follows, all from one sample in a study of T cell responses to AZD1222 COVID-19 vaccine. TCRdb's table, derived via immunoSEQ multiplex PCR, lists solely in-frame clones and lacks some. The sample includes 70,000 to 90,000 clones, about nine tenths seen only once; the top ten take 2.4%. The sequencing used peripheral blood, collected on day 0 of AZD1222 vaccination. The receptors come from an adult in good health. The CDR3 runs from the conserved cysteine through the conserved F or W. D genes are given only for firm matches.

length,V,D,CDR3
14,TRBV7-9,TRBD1,CASSFGRGHTEAFF
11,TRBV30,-,CAWSRGYEQYF
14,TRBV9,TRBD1,CASSAGLGDRAAFF
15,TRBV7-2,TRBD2,CASRSGTSPSGELFF
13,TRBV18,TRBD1,CASSPGDREGYTF
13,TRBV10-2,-,CASCGQGGSPLHF
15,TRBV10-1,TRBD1,CASRKGQGSTDTQYF
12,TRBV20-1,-,CSASQGSEKLFF
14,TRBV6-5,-,CASSYSEGYDEQFF
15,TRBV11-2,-,CASRRLAGSYNEQFF
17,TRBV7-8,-,CASSLVSPARSTYEQYF
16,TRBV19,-,CASSMRGPNSGNTIYF
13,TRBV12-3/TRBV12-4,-,CASSLSRHNEQFF
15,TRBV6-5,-,CATRQTGYMNTEAFF
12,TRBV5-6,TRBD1,CASSLIGTGEYF
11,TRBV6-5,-,CATLDRGPQHF
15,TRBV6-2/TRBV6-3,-,CASSLRGNPYNEQFF
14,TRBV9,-,CASSVGAGEYGYTF
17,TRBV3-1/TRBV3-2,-,CASSQDIGGVKFREQYF
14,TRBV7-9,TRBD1,CASSSGTGQETQYF
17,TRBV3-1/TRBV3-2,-,CASSQGFVGRPQETQYF
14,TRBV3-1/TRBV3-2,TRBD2,CASSQERGAYEQYF